One sample yielded the 8 T cell receptor beta chains listed below, sequenced in a study of siplizumab effects on memory and regulatory T cells. Sequencing was performed with immunoSEQ multiplex PCR; in TCRdb, only in-frame clones are kept and a portion is missing. The sample lists some 120,000 clones, around 93% occurring once. Sequenced material: non-Treg CD4+ T cells sorted from blood. All receptors derive from a human donor in good health.

The chain links TRBV5-1 to TRBJ1-4; 9 positions match TRBD1. V shed 3 bases, J shed 6 bases, and the junction held 3 bases outside the gene matches. Germline CDR1 and CDR2: SGHRS and YFSETQ. The CDR3 is made up of 14 amino acids. The CDR3 DNA sequence: TGCGCCAGCAGCTATGACAGGGGGGATGAAAAACTGTTTTTT. Translated, it gives CASSYDRGDEKLFF.

As to this clone: One junction end disagrees with the germline gene, perhaps due to a read error. The chain combines TRBV18 with TRBJ2-3; D is undetermined. Germline CDR1 is KGHSH and CDR2 is LQKENI. This CDR3 is 16 amino acids long. The CDR3 loop is CASSPLMGNSADTQYF. Here the CDR3 DNA reads TGTGCCAGCTCGCCACTAATGGGGAATTCCGCAGATACGCAGTATTTT. The variable domain in full, completed from reference TRBV18 and TRBJ2-3, reads NAGVMQNPRHLVRRRGQEARLRCSPMKGHSHVYWYRQLPEEGLKFMVYLQKENIIDESGMPKERFSAEFPKEGPSILRIQQVVRGDSAAYFCASSPLMGNSADTQYFGPGTRLTVL.

The chain joins TRBV7-2 to TRBJ2-5, with 8 positions matching TRBD2. There are 13 residues in the CDR3. J was trimmed by 5 bases and V by 5 bases; bases with no gene match: 4. CDR1 is SGHTA, CDR2 FQGNSA, per germline. In nucleotides, the CDR3 is TGTGCCAGCAGCCCGGGGGGGGCCGAGACCCAGTACTTC. Protein: CASSPGGAETQYF. The complete variable domain, with remaining parts taken from reference TRBV7-2 and TRBJ2-5, reads GAGVSQSPSNKVTEKGKDVELRCDPISGHTALYWYRQSLGQGLEFLIYFQGNSAPDKSGLPSDRFSAERTGGSVSTLTIQRTQQEDSAVYLCASSPGGAETQYFGPGTRLLVL.

The CDR3 sequence is CASSAIDRGGLYTF. CDR3 sequence (DNA): TGTGCCAGCAGTGCCATCGACAGGGGGGGATTGTACACCTTC. The chain employs TRBV2 and TRBJ1-2; 9 positions match TRBD1. V lost 4 bases to trimming and J lost 11 bases; unmatched junction nucleotides: 11. Per the germline V gene, CDR1 is SNHLY and CDR2 is FYNNEI. The CDR3 is made up of 14 amino acids.

The rearrangement joins TRBV28 to TRBJ2-1, with 10 positions matching TRBD2. Germline V gives CDR1 MDHEN, CDR2 SYDVKM. The junction had 5 bases not matched to a gene; V was cut back by 7 bases and J by 2 bases. The CDR3 contains 15 residues. The CDR3 protein is CASIVLAGPYNEQFF. In DNA form, the CDR3 reads TGTGCCAGCATCGTACTAGCGGGGCCCTACAATGAGCAGTTCTTC.

The rearrangement links TRBV5-1 to TRBJ1-2; D not resolved. With 3 bases removed from V and 1 base from J, the gap between germline ends came to 22 bases. This CDR3 has 18 amino acids. Germline CDR1 and CDR2: SGHRS and YFSETQ. The CDR3 loop reads CASSSQTTVLGVNYGYTF. DNA for the CDR3: TGCGCCAGCAGCTCCCAGACCACGGTTCTCGGCGTTAACTATGGCTACACCTTC.

The chain recombines TRBV2 with TRBJ2-2, with D possibly being TRBD1 (6 bases). The length of the CDR3 is 15 residues. Per germline, CDR1 SNHLY and CDR2 FYNNEI. Between the trimmed V and J ends, which lost 4 bases and 0 bases, there was a span of 9 bases. The CDR3 loop is CASSGGQANTGELFF. CDR3 bases: TGTGCCAGCAGTGGGGGGCAGGCGAACACCGGGGAGCTGTTTTTT.

This chain uses TRBV28 with TRBJ1-5; maybe TRBD1 (5 bases). CDR3 length equals 15 residues. V was trimmed by 4 bases and J by 3 bases, leaving 13 bases between them. Germline V gives CDR1 MDHEN, CDR2 SYDVKM. DNA for the CDR3: TGTGCCAGCAGTTCCCGGGACGGATACAATCAGCCCCAGCATTTT. This sequence encodes CASSSRDGYNQPQHF.